These 18 T cell receptor beta chains were all obtained from the same sample, sequenced in a study of breast tumors, draining lymph nodes, adjacent tissues. TCRdb passed the multiplex PCR reads through MiXCR, listing each CDR3 protein once. The sample holds 150,000 to 200,000 distinct CDR3 sequences, about 30% seen once. Samples came from axillary lymph nodes draining the breast cancer. Sequencing input: axillary lymph node tissue. These receptors all come from a female donor with breast cancer. Some clones in this sample may be carry-over from other donors' samples.

This clonotype was seen ten or more times. The chain has TRBV7-6 and TRBJ2-1, with TRBD2 matching over 7 bases. This CDR3 is 12 amino acids long. CDR1 and CDR2 (germline): SGHVS, FNYEAQ. J was trimmed by 9 bases and V by 5 bases; bases with no gene match: 4. The chain's CDR3 is CASSAASGEQFF. The CDR3 bases are TGTGCCAGCAGCGCCGCTAGCGGTGAGCAGTTCTTC.

The chain uses TRBV27 and TRBJ2-7, with D maybe TRBD2 (5 bases). Trimming stripped 2 bases from V and 1 base from J, with 12 bases between. Germline CDR1 is MNHEY and CDR2 is SMNVEV (reference sequence). This CDR3 spans 15 amino acids. CDR3 in amino acids: CASSLQGGVSYEQYF. CDR3 coding DNA: TGTGCCAGCAGTTTACAAGGAGGCGTTTCCTACGAGCAGTACTTC.

Ten or more counts support this clonotype. J is TRBJ1-3 and V is TRBV7-9; TRBD1 is a possible D gene (6 bases). The V end was cut by 5 bases, the J end by 4 bases, with 21 bases between. Germline CDR1 and CDR2: SEHNR and FQNEAQ (reference sequence). The CDR3 is made up of 17 amino acids. The CDR3 loop reads CASSGGPGRGNGNTIYF. DNA of the CDR3: TGTGCCAGCAGCGGCGGCCCCGGCAGGGGTAACGGAAACACCATATATTTT.

This clonotype was seen a few times. The rearrangement joins TRBV24-1 to TRBJ1-1; 7 positions agree with TRBD1. The germline V gene has CDR1 KGHDR and CDR2 SFDVKD. Losses at the gene ends were 4 bases for V and 11 bases for J; bases not matched to a gene: 6. The CDR3 has 12 amino acids. The CDR3 region is CATSEGRGDAFF. DNA for the CDR3: TGTGCCACCAGTGAGGGCAGGGGGGACGCTTTCTTT.

This clonotype was seen repeatedly, ten times or more. The rearrangement uses TRBV18 and TRBJ2-3; the D call may be TRBD1 or TRBD2 (5 bases each). CDR3 length equals 15 residues. Germline CDR1 reads KGHSH; CDR2 reads LQKENI. Trimming left V 0 bases short and J 1 base short, with 8 bases between. DNA for the CDR3: TGTGCCAGCTCACCACCCCCGGGGCGCACAGATACGCAGTATTTT. This codes for CASSPPPGRTDTQYF.

This clonotype appeared many times. As DNA, the CDR3 is TGCGCCAGCATTGGTAACCTCGGCTCCTACAATGAGCAGTTCTTC. It specifies CASIGNLGSYNEQFF. The J gene is TRBJ2-1, the V gene TRBV10-2; D is uncertain. CDR3 size: 15 residues. The germline V gene encodes CDR1 WSHSY and CDR2 SAAADI. Trimming removed 7 bases at V and 0 bases at J, with 13 bases between.

As to this clonotype: A much larger clone lies one base from this, so it may be a read error. The V call is TRBV20-1, the J call TRBJ1-2; perhaps TRBD1 as D (6 bases). Germline CDR1 DFQATT, CDR2 SNEGSKA (reference sequence). This CDR3 spans 13 amino acids. The CDR3 DNA sequence: TGCAGTGCCAATACAGGGTATGGGTATGCCTACACCTTC. Translation: CSANTGYGYAYTF.

Turning to this clonotype: Mismatch with germline at one junction end may stem from a read error. The V and J genes are TRBV2 and TRBJ2-3; D is possibly TRBD1 (6 bases). The CDR3 covers 19 residues. CDR1 is SNHLY, CDR2 FYNNEI, per germline. CDR3 nucleotides: TGTGCCAGCAGTGTTCTCCCATCCCCCGTGGGGGCTGGCACAGATACCCAGTATTTT. Protein sequence: CASSVLPSPVGAGTDTQYF.

This clonotype has a count of ten or more. The chain carries TRBV19 and TRBJ1-5; tentatively, D is TRBD1 (5 bases). This CDR3 region has 18 residues. CDR1 and CDR2 from the germline V gene are LNHDA and SQIVND (reference sequence). Trimming took 0 bases from V and 0 from J, leaving 15 bases between them. The CDR3 DNA sequence: TGTGCCAGTAGTATAGAGGCCCCGTGGCAGGGTAGCAATCAGCCCCAGCATTTT. It yields the protein CASSIEAPWQGSNQPQHF.

This clonotype was counted ten times or more. This CDR3 is CASSQILAYQETQYF. In DNA form, the CDR3 reads TGCGCCAGCAGCCAAATACTAGCGTATCAAGAGACCCAGTACTTC. This chain joins TRBV4-1 and TRBJ2-5; 7 bases are a match to TRBD2. V trimming: 2 bases; J trimming: 2 bases; junction bases outside the gene matches: 5. CDR1 and CDR2 from the germline V gene are MGHRA and YSYEKL. The CDR3 has 15 amino acids.

This clonotype appeared many times. The chain carries TRBV30 and TRBJ2-7, with 8 bases fitting TRBD2. This CDR3 is 15 amino acids long. The V gene's germline CDR1 is GTSNPN and CDR2 SVGIG (reference sequence). Trimming removed 2 bases from V and 5 bases from J; junction bases left unmatched: 11. CDR3 DNA: TGTGCCTGGAGTCCCTTGGTAGCGGGATATAACGAGCAGTACTTC. Translation gives CAWSPLVAGYNEQYF.

This clonotype occurred many times. The chain joins TRBV4-1 to TRBJ2-7; TRBD1 is a possible D gene (6 bases). Germline V CDR1 and CDR2: MGHRA, YSYEKL. The V end was cut by 3 bases, the J end by 3 bases, with 18 bases between. This CDR3 contains 16 residues. The CDR3 bases are TGCGCCAGCAGCCATGTCCCCGGGACACCTTTCTACGAGCAGTACTTC. It is translated as CASSHVPGTPFYEQYF.

Many counts were recorded for this clonotype. DNA of the CDR3: TGTGCCAGTAGACTAACGACGGGACGCCGTGGCTATGGCTACACCTTC. Amino acids: CASRLTTGRRGYGYTF. This chain links TRBV19 with TRBJ1-2; possible D gene TRBD1, 5 bases. Germline assignment: CDR1 LNHDA and CDR2 SQIVND (reference sequence). This CDR3 spans 16 amino acids. Trimming removed 6 bases from V and 4 bases from J, with 21 bases in between.

Comments on this clonotype: This sequence may be a read error, since a much larger clone differs from it by one base. The chain links TRBV6-5 to TRBJ2-3; D unresolved. The CDR3 consists of 14 residues. Germline V gene sequence: CDR1 MNHEY, CDR2 SVGAGI. The CDR3 DNA reads as TGTGCCAGCAGTCACTCGAAATGGACAGATACGCAGTATTTT. This sequence encodes CASSHSKWTDTQYF.

This clonotype was seen repeatedly, ten times or more. The chain links TRBV11-2 to TRBJ2-7; D is possibly TRBD1 (6 bases). Germline lookup yields CDR1 SGHAT and CDR2 FQNNGV. The CDR3 is 15 amino acids. V lost 5 bases to trimming and J lost 2 bases, with 16 bases between them. CDR3: CASSGRTDKPYEQYF. CDR3 coding DNA: TGTGCCAGCAGCGGACGGACAGACAAGCCCTACGAGCAGTACTTC.

This clonotype was seen ten or more times. The junction differs from germline at one of its ends, possibly a read error. This chain connects TRBV4-2 to TRBJ2-7; D gene ambiguous. Germline CDR1 and CDR2: LGHNA and YNFKEQ. This CDR3 is built from 14 residues. The CDR3: CASSQDAKGYEQYF. CDR3 DNA sequence: TGCGCCAGCAGCCAAGACGCGAAGGGCTACGAGCAGTACTTC.

Written as DNA, the CDR3 is TGCAGTGCTACCAGACAGGGTCGGGGCACTGAAGCTTTCTTT. It translates to CSATRQGRGTEAFF. The chain carries TRBV20-1 and TRBJ1-1, with 7 nucleotides matching TRBD1. V shed 4 bases, J shed 4 bases, and the junction held 9 bases outside the gene matches. Germline values: CDR1 DFQATT, CDR2 SNEGSKA (reference sequence). The CDR3 is 14 residues long.

Comments on this clonotype: The junction departs from germline at one end; a sequencing error may be responsible. The rearrangement uses TRBV10-3 and TRBJ2-2, with 8 bases fitting TRBD2. The germline gives CDR1 ENHRY, CDR2 SYGVKD. CDR3 length: 16 residues. The CDR3 DNA is TGTGCCAGCAGTTACGACGGGGGGGCCGGCATCGGGGAGCTGTTTTTT. Translated, it gives CASSYDGGAGIGELFF.